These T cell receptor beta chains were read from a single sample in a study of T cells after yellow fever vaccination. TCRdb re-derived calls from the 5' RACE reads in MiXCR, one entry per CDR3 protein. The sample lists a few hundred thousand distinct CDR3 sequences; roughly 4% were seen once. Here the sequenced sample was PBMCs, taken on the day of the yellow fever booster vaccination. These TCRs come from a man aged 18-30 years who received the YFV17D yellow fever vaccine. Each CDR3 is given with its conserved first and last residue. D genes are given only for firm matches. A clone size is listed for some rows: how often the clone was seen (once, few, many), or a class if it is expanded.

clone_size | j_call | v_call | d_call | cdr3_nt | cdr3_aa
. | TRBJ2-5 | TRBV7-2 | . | TGTGCCAGCAGCTTAGGGGTCTACGCGAAAGAGACCCAGTACTTC | CASSLGVYAKETQYF
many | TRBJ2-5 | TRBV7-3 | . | TGTGCCAGCAGCTTAATTGGGGGAGGAGAGACCCAGTACTTC | CASSLIGGGETQYF
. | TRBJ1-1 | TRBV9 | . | TGTGCCAGCAGCGACGACGGAATGAACACTGAAGCTTTCTTT | CASSDDGMNTEAFF
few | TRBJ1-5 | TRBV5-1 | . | TGCGCCAGCAGCTTGGCCGGGGAGCGCAATCAGCCCCAGCATTTT | CASSLAGERNQPQHF
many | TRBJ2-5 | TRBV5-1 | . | TGCGCCAGCAGCGCCGGTACGGCTCCCCGGGGGGAGACCCAGTACTTC | CASSAGTAPRGETQYF
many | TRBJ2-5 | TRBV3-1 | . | TGTGCCAGCAGCCTCGATGGTAGGAGGGAGACCCAGTACTTC | CASSLDGRRETQYF
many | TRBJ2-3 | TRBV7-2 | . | TGTGCCAGCAGCTCAACGGGAAATACGCAGTATTTT | CASSSTGNTQYF
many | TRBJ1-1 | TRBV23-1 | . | TGCGCCAGCAGTCAATGGGACATCCGAGGACGGGGTCCTGAAGCTTTCTTT | CASSQWDIRGRGPEAFF
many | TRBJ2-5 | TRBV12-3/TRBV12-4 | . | TGTGCCAGCAGTCAACGGGGGCTCCAAGAGACCCAGTACTTC | CASSQRGLQETQYF
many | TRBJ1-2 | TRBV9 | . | TGTGCCAGCAGCGTAGCAGCAGGGAGGGATGGCTACACCTTC | CASSVAAGRDGYTF
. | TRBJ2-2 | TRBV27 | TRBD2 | TGTGCCAGCAGTCCGACTAGCGGGGGGCGCCACACCGGGGAGCTGTTTTTT | CASSPTSGGRHTGELFF
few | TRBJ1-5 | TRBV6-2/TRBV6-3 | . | TGTGCCAGCAGTTACTCGGACAATCAGCCCCAGCATTTT | CASSYSDNQPQHF
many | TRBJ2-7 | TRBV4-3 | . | TGCGCCAGCAGCCGCGGAGAGGCCTACGAGCAGTACTTC | CASSRGEAYEQYF
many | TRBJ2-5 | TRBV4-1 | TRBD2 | TGCGCCAGCAGCCAACGCGCCCAGACTAGCGGGGATGGGGAGACCCAGTACTTC | CASSQRAQTSGDGETQYF
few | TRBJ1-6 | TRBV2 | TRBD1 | TGTGCCAGCAGTGATACAGGGGGCTTTAATTCACCCCTCCACTTT | CASSDTGGFNSPLHF
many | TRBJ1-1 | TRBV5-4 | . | TGTGCCAGCAGCCCCCCCGGCCGCTTCACTGAAGCTTTCTTT | CASSPPGRFTEAFF
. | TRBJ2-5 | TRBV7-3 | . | TGTGCCAGCAGCATAGGGGACGAGACCCAGTACTTC | CASSIGDETQYF
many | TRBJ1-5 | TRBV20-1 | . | TGCAGTGCTAAAGACAGCAATCAGCCCCAGCATTTT | CSAKDSNQPQHF
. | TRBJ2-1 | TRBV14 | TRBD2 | TGTGCCAGCAGCCTTTACGGGGGGGCCGATGAGCAGTTCTTC | CASSLYGGADEQFF
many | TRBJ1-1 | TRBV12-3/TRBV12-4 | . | TGTGCCAGCAGTTTAGGACCCAGCACTGAAGCTTTCTTT | CASSLGPSTEAFF
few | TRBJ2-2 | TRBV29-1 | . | TGCAGCGGGCTATTCGACAGCTACACCGGGGAGCTGTTTTTT | CSGLFDSYTGELFF
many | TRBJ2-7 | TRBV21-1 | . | TGTGCCAGCAGCACGCGACCACAGCCATTCTCCTACGAGCAGTACTTC | CASSTRPQPFSYEQYF
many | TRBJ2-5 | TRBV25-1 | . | TGTGCCAGCTCACCCGGGGACCCCCGAGAGACCCAGTACTTC | CASSPGDPRETQYF
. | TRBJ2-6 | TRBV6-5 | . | TGTGCCAGCAGTTACGGGGACTCTGGGGCCAACGTCCTGACTTTC | CASSYGDSGANVLTF
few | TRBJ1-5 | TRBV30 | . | TGTGCCTGGGGGGGTTTGGGCCCCAATCAGCCCCAGCATTTT | CAWGGLGPNQPQHF
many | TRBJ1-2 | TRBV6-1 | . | TGTGCCAGCAGTGAAGCGGGGTCGGACTATGGCTACACCTTC | CASSEAGSDYGYTF
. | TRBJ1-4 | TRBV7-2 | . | TGTGCCAGCAGCCGGCCGGGGGAAAAACTGTTTTTT | CASSRPGEKLFF